A single sample is the source of the 15 T cell receptor beta chains below, sequenced in a study of T cell responses to AZD1222 COVID-19 vaccine. Profiled with immunoSEQ multiplex PCR; TCRdb holds only in-frame clones, not every one. The profile shows roughly 100,000 clones, 88% of them singletons. The material was peripheral blood, obtained on day 0 of AZD1222 vaccination. These receptors were obtained from an adult in good health.

The chain recombines TRBV30 with TRBJ1-2, with 8 bases lining up with TRBD1. CDR3 length: 13 residues. With 0 bases clipped from V and 8 bases from J, the junction kept 5 bases outside the gene matches. Germline lookup yields CDR1 GTSNPN and CDR2 SVGIG (reference sequence). The CDR3 loop reads CAWSVQTGVGYTF. The DNA for the CDR3 is TGTGCCTGGAGTGTCCAGACAGGGGTCGGCTACACCTTC.

The chain recombines TRBV6-6 with TRBJ2-4; D remains ambiguous. CDR3 length equals 13 residues. Per the germline V gene, CDR1 is MNHNY and CDR2 is SVGAGI (reference sequence). The V end was cut by 7 bases, the J end by 8 bases, with 15 bases between. The CDR3 coding sequence is TGTGCCAGCAAAAGGCTCTTTGTTGACATTCAGTACTTC. It translates to CASKRLFVDIQYF.

The genes are TRBV5-5 and TRBJ2-3; D ambiguous. The CDR3 sequence is 12 residues long. Trimming left V 4 bases short and J 2 bases short, with 5 bases between. In germline, CDR1 is SGHKS, CDR2 YYEKEE (reference sequence). The CDR3 DNA reads as TGTGCCAGCAGCCCTTCCACAGATACGCAGTATTTT. This translates into CASSPSTDTQYF.

V is TRBV27 and J is TRBJ1-5; TRBD1 matches 9 bases. J was trimmed by 4 bases and V by 4 bases; bases with no gene match: 5. Germline loops: CDR1 MNHEY, CDR2 SMNVEV (reference sequence). CDR3 length: 15 amino acids. The CDR3 reads CASSSDRGLNQPQHF. The CDR3 DNA reads TGTGCCAGCAGTTCGGACAGGGGTCTGAATCAGCCCCAGCATTTT.

The chain couples TRBV19 to TRBJ1-5; D remains ambiguous. Germline V gene sequence: CDR1 LNHDA, CDR2 SQIVND (reference sequence). This CDR3 is 15 amino acids long. The V and J ends lost 6 bases and 2 bases respectively, with 14 bases between them. The DNA for the CDR3 is TGTGCCAGTAGAACGGTTGACTATCGCAATCAGCCCCAGCATTTT. This sequence encodes CASRTVDYRNQPQHF.

V and J are TRBV6-5 and TRBJ1-2, with 7 nucleotides matching TRBD1. Per germline, CDR1 MNHEY and CDR2 SVGAGI. The length of the CDR3 is 13 residues. The J segment lost 6 bases and the V segment lost 6 bases, leaving 7 bases of the junction unmatched. The CDR3 here is CASSPDRAHGYTF. CDR3 nucleotide sequence: TGTGCCAGCAGCCCCGACAGGGCCCATGGCTACACCTTC.

This clone was seen just once. This chain uses TRBV20-1 with TRBJ1-2; no clear D gene. Trimming removed 7 bases from V and 5 bases from J, with 5 bases in between. The CDR3 loop spans 9 amino acids. Germline loops: CDR1 DFQATT, CDR2 SNEGSKA (reference sequence). CDR3 sequence reads: CSVGYGYTF. The CDR3 region has the DNA TGCAGTGTAGGTTATGGCTACACCTTC.

This clone appeared once. The chain is built from TRBV5-4 and TRBJ2-3, with D perhaps matching TRBD1 (6 bases). Germline lookup yields CDR1 SGHNT and CDR2 YYREEE (reference sequence). This CDR3 spans 15 amino acids. V shed 0 bases and J shed 5 bases, with 13 bases lying between them. In nucleotides, the CDR3 is TGTGCCAGCAGCTTGGGGGGGCTGTGGGTAGATACGCAGTATTTT. This gives the protein CASSLGGLWVDTQYF.

This sequence joins TRBV4-1 and TRBJ2-3, with 15 bases aligning to TRBD2. V lost 5 bases and J lost 4; bases outside the gene matches: 16. The CDR3 contains 20 residues. CDR1 is MGHRA and CDR2 is YSYEKL in the germline V gene. For the CDR3, the DNA is TGCGCCAGCAGCTCCTTGAGGACTAGCGGGAGGGCCGGTGTGTCAGATACGCAGTATTTT. Residues: CASSSLRTSGRAGVSDTQYF.

This chain links TRBV30 with TRBJ1-2; D gene ambiguous. The CDR3 sequence is 14 residues long. Trimming took off 4 bases at V and 5 bases at J, with 17 bases between the two ends. Germline V gene sequence: CDR1 GTSNPN, CDR2 SVGIG (reference sequence). For the CDR3, the DNA is TGTGCCTGGATCGGGAAAGGTCGGGGTTATGGCTACACCTTC. Translated: CAWIGKGRGYGYTF.

The genes are TRBV3-1 (or the pseudogene TRBV3-2) and TRBJ1-4; 8 nucleotides agree with TRBD1. The CDR3 consists of 17 residues. J gave up 0 bases and V 4 bases, and 7 bases lay outside the gene matches. The germline CDR1 and CDR2 sequences are LGHDT and YNNKEL (reference sequence). This CDR3 reads CASSPHRGGATNEKLFF. The CDR3 nucleotides read TGTGCCAGCAGCCCTCACAGGGGGGGAGCAACTAATGAAAAACTGTTTTTT.

The V and J genes are TRBV7-3 and TRBJ2-3, with D hard to call. The germline V gene encodes CDR1 SGHTA and CDR2 FQGTGA. Deletions cut 5 bases from V and 2 bases from J, with 11 bases between. The CDR3 covers 14 residues. CDR3 residues: CASSPTGHTDTQYF. The CDR3 DNA reads as TGTGCCAGCAGCCCCACGGGTCACACAGATACGCAGTATTTT.

The chain links TRBV5-4 to TRBJ1-2; D perhaps matches TRBD1 (5 bases). The length of the CDR3 is 14 residues. V lost 4 bases and J lost 2, with 12 bases in between. Germline CDR1 SGHNT, CDR2 YYREEE (reference sequence). In DNA form, the CDR3 reads TGTGCCAGCAGCGCGGGGAGGGGCAACTATGGCTACACCTTC. As protein: CASSAGRGNYGYTF.

The chain carries TRBV7-2 and TRBJ2-7; 10 positions agree with TRBD2. The J segment lost 5 bases and the V segment lost 1 base, leaving 5 bases of the junction unmatched. Looked up from germline, CDR1 is SGHTA and CDR2 is FQGNSA. The CDR3 has 15 residues. The CDR3 nucleotides are TGTGCCAGCAGCTTAGTAGCGGGAGGAATAAACGAGCAGTACTTC. Its translation is CASSLVAGGINEQYF.

This clone came up once. The chain uses TRBV6-5 and TRBJ2-7, with 7 positions matching TRBD1. Germline V gene data show CDR1 as MNHEY and CDR2 as SVGAGI. V was clipped by 8 bases and J by 7 bases; unmatched bases: 5. The CDR3 runs to 11 residues. In nucleotides, the CDR3 is TGTGCCAGCTCCCAACAGGGGGAGCAGTACTTC. It codes for CASSQQGEQYF.